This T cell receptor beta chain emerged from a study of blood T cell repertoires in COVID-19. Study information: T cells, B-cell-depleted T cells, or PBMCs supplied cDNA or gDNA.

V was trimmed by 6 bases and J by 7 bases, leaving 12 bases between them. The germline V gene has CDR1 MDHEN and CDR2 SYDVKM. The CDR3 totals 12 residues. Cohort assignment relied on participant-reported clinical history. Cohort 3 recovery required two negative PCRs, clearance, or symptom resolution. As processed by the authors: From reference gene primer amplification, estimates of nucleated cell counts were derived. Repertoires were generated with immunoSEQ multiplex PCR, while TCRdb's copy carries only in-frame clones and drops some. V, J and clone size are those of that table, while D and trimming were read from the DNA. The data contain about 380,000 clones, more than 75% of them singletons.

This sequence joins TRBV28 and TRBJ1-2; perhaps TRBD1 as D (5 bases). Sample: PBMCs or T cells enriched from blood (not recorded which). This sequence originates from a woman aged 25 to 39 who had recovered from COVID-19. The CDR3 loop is CASRRTMGGYTF. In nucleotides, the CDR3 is TGTGCCAGCAGGAGGACAATGGGTGGCTACACCTTC.